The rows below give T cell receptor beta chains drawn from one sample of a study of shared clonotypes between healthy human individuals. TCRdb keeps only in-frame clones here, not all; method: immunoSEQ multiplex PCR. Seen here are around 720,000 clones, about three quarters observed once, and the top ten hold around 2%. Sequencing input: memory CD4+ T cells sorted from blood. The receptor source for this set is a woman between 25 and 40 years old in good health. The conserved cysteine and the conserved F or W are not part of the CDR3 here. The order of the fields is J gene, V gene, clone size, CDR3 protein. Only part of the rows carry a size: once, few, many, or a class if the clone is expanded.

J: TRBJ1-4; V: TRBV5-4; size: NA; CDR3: ASSPTSSGNEKLF
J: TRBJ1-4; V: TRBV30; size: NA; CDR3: AWTQSFGEKLF
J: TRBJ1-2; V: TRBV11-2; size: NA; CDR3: ASSPGVSHGYT
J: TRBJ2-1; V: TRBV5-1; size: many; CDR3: ASSSDSPGYNEQF
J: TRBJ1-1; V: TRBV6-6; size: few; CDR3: ASKTGTLNTEAF
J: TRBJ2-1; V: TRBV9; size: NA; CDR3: ASSSHSTTYNEQF
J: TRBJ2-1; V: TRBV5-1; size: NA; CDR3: ASSLTSGRSGAYNEQF
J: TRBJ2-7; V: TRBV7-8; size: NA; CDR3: ASSLPASYEQY
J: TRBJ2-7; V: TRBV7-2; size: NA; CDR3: ASSSRTGGSSYEQY
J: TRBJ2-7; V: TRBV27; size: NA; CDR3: ASSISTVSGGLSYEQY
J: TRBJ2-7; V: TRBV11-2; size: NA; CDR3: ASSFERTTYEQY
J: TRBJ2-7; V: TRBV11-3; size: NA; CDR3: ASSELAGAGEQY
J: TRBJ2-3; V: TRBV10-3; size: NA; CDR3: AISGGGTSGAGDTQY
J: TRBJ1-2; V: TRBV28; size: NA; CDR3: ASSLQTGAEGYT
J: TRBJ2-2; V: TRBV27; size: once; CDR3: ASSSTWRGNTGELF
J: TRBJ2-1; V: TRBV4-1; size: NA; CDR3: ASSQTPGGTSGRGSYNEQF